The 10 T cell receptor beta chains below all came from one sample that was sequenced in a study of radiation and T cells in renal cell carcinoma. As for time point: blood 4 weeks post-SBRT, at nephrectomy. Treatment of the sample: 15 Gy SBRT to primary tumor, nephrectomy 4 weeks later. TCRdb's copy holds only in-frame clones and misses some; the assay was immunoSEQ multiplex PCR. The repertoire includes over 30,000 clones, roughly 80% of them detected once, and 33% sits in the top ten. Sample: blood, taken from a patient whose treatment included radiotherapy and nephrectomy. The receptor set was obtained from a man aged 55 to 70 with renal cell carcinoma.

V and J are TRBV6-1 and TRBJ2-7, with 8 bases fitting TRBD1. The germline gives CDR1 MNHNS, CDR2 SASEGT. The ends lost 2 bases at V and 7 bases at J; junction bases unmatched: 4. The CDR3 length is 13 residues. CDR3 protein: CASSEQGAGEQYF. The DNA of the CDR3 is TGTGCCAGCAGTGAACAGGGGGCGGGGGAGCAGTACTTC.

V usage is TRBV5-4 and J usage is TRBJ2-5; D is unclear. The J call may be in error: the DNA end matches TRBJ2-7 better. Germline CDR1 is SGHNT and CDR2 is YYREEE (reference sequence). This CDR3 is 13 amino acids long. CDR3 nucleotide sequence: TGTGCCAGCAGCTTGTATATGTCTTACGAGCAGTACTTC. It encodes CASSLYMSYEQYF.

The rearrangement joins TRBV30 to TRBJ2-5; 11 bases are a match to TRBD1. Germline V lookup: CDR1 GTSNPN, CDR2 SVGIG (reference sequence). The ends lost 2 bases at V and 8 bases at J; junction bases unmatched: 7. The CDR3 contains 14 residues. The CDR3 nucleotides read TGTGCCTGGAGTAAATCCGGGACAGGGGGTACCCAGTACTTC. It specifies CAWSKSGTGGTQYF.

The chain couples TRBV29-1 to TRBJ2-2; D gene ambiguous. V dropped 6 bases and J dropped 0 bases, with 5 bases sitting between them. Germline V gene data show CDR1 as SQVTM and CDR2 as ANQGSEA. The CDR3 consists of 12 residues. The CDR3 loop reads CSVLPNTGELFF. In DNA form, the CDR3 reads TGCAGCGTCCTTCCGAACACCGGGGAGCTGTTTTTT.

The chain recombines TRBV19 with TRBJ1-4; D is uncertain. The CDR3 is made up of 13 amino acids. Trimming removed 5 bases at V and 8 bases at J, with 12 bases between. Germline CDR1 is LNHDA and CDR2 is SQIVND (reference sequence). CDR3 amino acids: CASSSNGREKLFF. DNA for the CDR3: TGTGCCAGTAGTTCCAACGGGCGCGAAAAACTGTTTTTT.

V is TRBV4-3 and J is TRBJ2-7; D unclear. The CDR3 loop spans 13 amino acids. With 0 bases removed from V and 4 bases from J, the gap between germline ends came to 7 bases. Germline CDR1 is LGHNA and CDR2 is YSLEER. Written as DNA, the CDR3 is TGCGCCAGCAGCCAAGAACCGGATTACGAGCAGTACTTC. This gives the protein CASSQEPDYEQYF.

The V gene is TRBV6-6, the J gene TRBJ2-5, with D perhaps TRBD1 (6 bases). Looked up from germline, CDR1 is MNHNY and CDR2 is SVGAGI (reference sequence). CDR3 length: 12 residues. V dropped 6 bases and J dropped 5 bases, with 10 bases sitting between them. CDR3 amino acids: CASRPTGETQYF. Here the CDR3 DNA reads TGTGCCAGCAGGCCTACAGGGGAGACCCAGTACTTC.

This chain uses TRBV30 with TRBJ1-2; 9 nucleotides align to TRBD1. V lost 3 bases and J lost 4; bases outside the gene matches: 3. Germline V gives CDR1 GTSNPN, CDR2 SVGIG (reference sequence). The CDR3 covers 13 residues. The CDR3 region has the DNA TGTGCCTGGAGGGGGACAGGGCTCTATGGCTACACCTTC. This translates into CAWRGTGLYGYTF.

The chain uses TRBV11-2 and TRBJ1-4; 8 bases line up with TRBD1. The CDR3 is 16 amino acids. V lost 5 bases to trimming and J lost 4 bases; unmatched junction nucleotides: 9. Germline V gene lookup returns CDR1 SGHAT and CDR2 FQNNGV. CDR3 amino acids: CASSPIDRGVNEKLFF. The CDR3 DNA reads TGTGCCAGCAGCCCTATCGACAGGGGCGTTAATGAAAAACTGTTTTTT.

V and J are TRBV7-2 and TRBJ1-1; possibly TRBD1 for D (6 bases). The CDR3 contains 13 residues. V was trimmed by 5 bases and J by 6 bases, leaving 13 bases between them. The germline CDR1 and CDR2 sequences are SGHTA and FQGNSA. The CDR3 sequence is CASSVQGTAEAFF. CDR3 DNA sequence: TGTGCCAGCAGCGTACAGGGAACAGCTGAAGCTTTCTTT.